A selection of T cell receptor beta chains follows, all from one sample in a study of shared clonotypes between healthy human individuals. The assay was immunoSEQ multiplex PCR, and TCRdb's table has in-frame clones only and misses some. The table includes over a million clones, under 80% detected once. What was sequenced was memory CD4+ T cells sorted from blood. These receptors originate from a man aged 18 to 30 in good health. The CDR3 runs from the conserved cysteine through the conserved F or W. Fields, in order: CDR3 protein, CDR3 DNA, V gene, clone size, D gene, J gene. D genes are given only for firm matches. A clone size is listed for some rows: how often the clone was seen (once, few, many), or a class if it is expanded.

CAIRTGGRGDGYTF,TGTGCCATACGTACAGGGGGACGGGGGGATGGCTACACCTTC,TRBV10-3,-,TRBD1,TRBJ1-2
CASSLGTSGNNEQFF,TGCGCCAGCAGCTTGGGGACTAGCGGGAACAATGAGCAGTTCTTC,TRBV5-1,-,TRBD2,TRBJ2-1
CASSLVAGGGYGTDTQYF,TGTGCCAGCAGCTTAGTAGCGGGAGGGGGGTACGGCACAGATACGCAGTATTTT,TRBV7-2,-,TRBD2,TRBJ2-3
CAGTRGSAYGYTF,TGTGCCGGAACGAGGGGGTCTGCCTATGGCTACACCTTC,TRBV6-1,few,-,TRBJ1-2
CASSHPGKTSVADTQYF,TGTGCCAGCAGCCATCCAGGAAAGACTAGCGTGGCAGATACGCAGTATTTT,TRBV7-9,-,TRBD2,TRBJ2-3
CASSFPGLGNTIYF,TGTGCCAGCAGCTTCCCAGGGCTCGGAAACACCATATATTTT,TRBV11-2,-,-,TRBJ1-3
CAISESGGNSYNEQFF,TGTGCCATCAGTGAGTCAGGCGGAAATTCCTACAATGAGCAGTTCTTC,TRBV10-3,-,-,TRBJ2-1
CASSYADSGGYTF,TGTGCCAGCAGCTACGCGGACAGTGGGGGCTACACCTTC,TRBV5-6,-,-,TRBJ1-2
CSVVRIGHNEQFF,TGCAGCGTTGTGCGAATTGGGCACAATGAGCAGTTCTTC,TRBV29-1,-,-,TRBJ2-1
CASSDPPGSYNSPLHF,TGTGCCAGCAGCGATCCCCCGGGCTCCTATAATTCACCCCTCCACTTT,TRBV21-1,-,-,TRBJ1-6
CAWSLPGLGTVNTAAFF,TGTGCCTGGAGTCTCCCGGGATTAGGGACAGTGAACACTGCAGCTTTCTTT,TRBV30,-,TRBD1,TRBJ1-1
CASSQASDGSPLHF,TGTGCCAGCAGCCAGGCCTCAGACGGTTCACCCCTCCACTTT,TRBV6-6,-,-,TRBJ1-6
CASSFRAGGRETQYF,TGTGCCAGCAGCTTCCGAGCGGGGGGGCGAGAGACCCAGTACTTC,TRBV14,few,TRBD2,TRBJ2-5
CASTPDGNTDTQYF,TGTGCCAGCACGCCCGATGGTAACACAGATACGCAGTATTTT,TRBV11-2,few,-,TRBJ2-3
CATSTRQETTEAFF,TGTGCCACCAGCACCCGACAGGAAACGACAGAAGCTTTCTTT,TRBV15,-,-,TRBJ1-1
CAWRDEGEQYF,TGTGCCTGGAGGGACGAAGGCGAGCAGTACTTC,TRBV30,-,-,TRBJ2-7
CASSSEGVTDTQYF,TGTGCCAGCAGCTCTGAGGGTGTGACAGATACGCAGTATTTT,TRBV11-2,-,-,TRBJ2-3
CASSAGRVSSGNTIYF,TGTGCCAGCAGTGCGGGCAGGGTGTCCTCTGGAAACACCATATATTTT,TRBV2,-,-,TRBJ1-3